One and the same sample provided the 4 T cell receptor beta chains below, sequenced in a study of control samples from healthy donors and cancer patients. TCRdb's table, derived via immunoSEQ multiplex PCR, lists solely in-frame clones and lacks some. The sample comprises 150,000 or so clones, over 85% of which are singletons, and over 4% rests with the top ten. Sequencing input: blood. These receptors originate from a woman in her sixties in good health.

The chain combines TRBV19 with TRBJ2-7, with D possibly TRBD1 on 6 matching bases. Deletions cut 5 bases from V and 1 base from J, with 12 bases between. CDR3 size: 14 residues. Germline V gene sequence: CDR1 LNHDA, CDR2 SQIVND (reference sequence). CDR3 sequence: CASSSQDRSYEQYF. In DNA form, the CDR3 reads TGTGCCAGTAGTTCCCAAGACAGGTCCTACGAGCAGTACTTC.

The J gene is TRBJ2-3, the V gene TRBV24-1, with TRBD1 matching over 8 bases. The J segment lost 3 bases and the V segment lost 2 bases, leaving 6 bases of the junction unmatched. The CDR3 extends over 16 amino acids. Germline V lookup: CDR1 KGHDR, CDR2 SFDVKD. The CDR3 DNA reads TGTGCCACCAGTGATTCGACAGGGGTTGAGACAGATACGCAGTATTTT. It encodes CATSDSTGVETDTQYF.

The chain recombines TRBV7-3 with TRBJ2-1; D is uncertain. The CDR3 is 15 amino acids. The V gene's germline CDR1 is SGHTA and CDR2 FQGTGA. Deletions cut 3 bases from V and 2 bases from J, with 11 bases between. The CDR3 nucleotides read TGTGCCAGCAGCTTCAGACGCGGTACCTACAATGAGCAGTTCTTC. Protein product: CASSFRRGTYNEQFF.

The chain couples TRBV6-5 to TRBJ1-5, with TRBD1 as a possible D gene (6 bases). The V gene lost 2 bases and the J gene lost 6 bases, with 11 bases spanning the gap. The length of the CDR3 is 14 residues. Germline CDR1 and CDR2: MNHEY and SVGAGI. CDR3 DNA sequence: TGTGCCAGCAGTTACCGGCAGGGGAGTCAGCCCCAGCATTTT. This encodes CASSYRQGSQPQHF.